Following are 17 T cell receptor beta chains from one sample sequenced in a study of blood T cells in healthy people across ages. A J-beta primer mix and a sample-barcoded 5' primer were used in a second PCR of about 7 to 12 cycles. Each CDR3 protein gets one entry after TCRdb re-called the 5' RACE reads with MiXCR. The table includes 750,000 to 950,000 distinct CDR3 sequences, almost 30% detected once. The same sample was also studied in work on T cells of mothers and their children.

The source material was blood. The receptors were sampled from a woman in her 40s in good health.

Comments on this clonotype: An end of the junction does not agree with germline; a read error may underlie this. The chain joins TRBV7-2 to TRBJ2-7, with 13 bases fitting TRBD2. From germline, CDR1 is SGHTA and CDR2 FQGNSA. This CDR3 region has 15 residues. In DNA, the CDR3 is TGTGCCAACAGCACAACTAGCGGGGGGGCTCTCGAGCAGTACTTC. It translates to CANSTTSGGALEQYF. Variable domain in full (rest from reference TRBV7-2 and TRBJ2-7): GAGVSQSPSNKVTEKGKDVELRCDPISGHTALYWYRQSLGQGLEFLIYFQGNSAPDKSGLPSDRFSAERTGGSVSTLTIQRTQQEDSAVYLCANSTTSGGALEQYFGPGTRLTVT.

The chain's CDR3 is CASTSAGGAYEQYF. CDR3 bases: TGTGCCAGCACCTCTGCGGGGGGGGCCTACGAGCAGTACTTC. V usage is TRBV7-2 and J usage is TRBJ2-7; 9 positions agree with TRBD2. V dropped 7 bases and J dropped 2; count of bases not matched to a gene: 6. This CDR3 has 14 residues. Germline V CDR1 and CDR2: SGHTA, FQGNSA. Together with reference TRBV7-2 and TRBJ2-7, the CDR3 gives the full variable domain: GAGVSQSPSNKVTEKGKDVELRCDPISGHTALYWYRQSLGQGLEFLIYFQGNSAPDKSGLPSDRFSAERTGGSVSTLTIQRTQQEDSAVYLCASTSAGGAYEQYFGPGTRLTVT.

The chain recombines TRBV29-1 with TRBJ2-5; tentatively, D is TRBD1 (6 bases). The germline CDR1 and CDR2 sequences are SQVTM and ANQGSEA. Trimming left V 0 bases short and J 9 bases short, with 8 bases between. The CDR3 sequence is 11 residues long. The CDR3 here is CSVEDPGAQYF. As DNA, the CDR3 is TGCAGCGTTGAAGATCCAGGGGCCCAGTACTTC.

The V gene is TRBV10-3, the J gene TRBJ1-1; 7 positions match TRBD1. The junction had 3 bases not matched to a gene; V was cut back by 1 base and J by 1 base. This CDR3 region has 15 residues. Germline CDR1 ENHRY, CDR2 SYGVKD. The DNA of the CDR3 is TGTGCCATCAGTGAGTTCGCAGGGGGGAACACTGAAGCTTTCTTT. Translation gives CAISEFAGGNTEAFF.

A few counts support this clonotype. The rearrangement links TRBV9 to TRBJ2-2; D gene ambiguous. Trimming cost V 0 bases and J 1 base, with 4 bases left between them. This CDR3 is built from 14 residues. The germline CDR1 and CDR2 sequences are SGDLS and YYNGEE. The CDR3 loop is CASSVGGNTGELFF. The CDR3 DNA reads TGTGCCAGCAGCGTAGGAGGGAACACCGGGGAGCTGTTTTTT.

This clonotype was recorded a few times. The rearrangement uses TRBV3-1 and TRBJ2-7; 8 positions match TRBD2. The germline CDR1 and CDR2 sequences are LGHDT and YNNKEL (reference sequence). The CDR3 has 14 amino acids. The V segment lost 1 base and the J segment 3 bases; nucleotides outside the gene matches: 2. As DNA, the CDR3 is TGTGCCAGCAGCCAAGGCGGGGGGATCTACGAGCAGTACTTC. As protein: CASSQGGGIYEQYF.

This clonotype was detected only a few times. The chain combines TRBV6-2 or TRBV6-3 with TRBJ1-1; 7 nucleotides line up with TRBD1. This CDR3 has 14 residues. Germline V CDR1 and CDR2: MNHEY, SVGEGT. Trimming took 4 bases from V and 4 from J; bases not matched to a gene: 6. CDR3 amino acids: CASSWADRATEAFF. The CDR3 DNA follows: TGTGCCAGCAGTTGGGCCGACAGGGCCACTGAAGCTTTCTTT.

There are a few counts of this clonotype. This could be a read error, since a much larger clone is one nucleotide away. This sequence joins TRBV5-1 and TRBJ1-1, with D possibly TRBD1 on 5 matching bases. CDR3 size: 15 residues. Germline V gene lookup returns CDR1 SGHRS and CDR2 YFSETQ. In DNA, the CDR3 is TGCGTCAGCAGCTTGGACGGACACGGGTGGAGTGAAGCTTTCTTT. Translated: CVSSLDGHGWSEAFF.

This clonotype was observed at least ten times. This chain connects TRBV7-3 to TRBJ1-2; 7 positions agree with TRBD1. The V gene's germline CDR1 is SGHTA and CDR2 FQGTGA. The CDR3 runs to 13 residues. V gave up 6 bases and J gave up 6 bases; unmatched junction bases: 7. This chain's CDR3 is CASSSGTENGYTF. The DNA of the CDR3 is TGTGCCAGCAGTTCCGGGACAGAAAATGGCTACACCTTC.

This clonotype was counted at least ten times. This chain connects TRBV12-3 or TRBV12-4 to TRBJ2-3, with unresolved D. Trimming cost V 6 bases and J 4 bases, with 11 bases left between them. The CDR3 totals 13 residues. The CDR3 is CASSPPGPDTQYF. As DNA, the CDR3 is TGTGCCAGCAGCCCGCCCGGCCCAGATACGCAGTATTTT.

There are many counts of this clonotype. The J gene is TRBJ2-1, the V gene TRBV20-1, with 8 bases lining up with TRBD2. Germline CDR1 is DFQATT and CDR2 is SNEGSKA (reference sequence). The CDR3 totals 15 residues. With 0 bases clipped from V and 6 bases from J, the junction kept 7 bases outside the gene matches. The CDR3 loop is CSARDEERGSNEQFF. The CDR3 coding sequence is TGCAGTGCTAGAGACGAGGAGCGGGGGAGCAATGAGCAGTTCTTC.

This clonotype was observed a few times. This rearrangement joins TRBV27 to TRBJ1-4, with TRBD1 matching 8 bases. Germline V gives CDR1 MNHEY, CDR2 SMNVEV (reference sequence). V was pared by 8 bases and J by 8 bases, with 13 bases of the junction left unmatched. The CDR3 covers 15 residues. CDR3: CASSLTGVGGEKLFF. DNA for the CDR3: TGTGCCAGCTCACTGACAGGGGTTGGGGGGGAAAAACTGTTTTTT.

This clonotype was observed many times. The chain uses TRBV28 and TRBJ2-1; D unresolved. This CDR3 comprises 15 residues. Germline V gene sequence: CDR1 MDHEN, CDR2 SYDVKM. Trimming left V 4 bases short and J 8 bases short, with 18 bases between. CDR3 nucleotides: TGTGCCAGCAGTTCCCCCGGGTCAGTCAGATATGAGCAGTTCTTC. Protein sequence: CASSSPGSVRYEQFF.

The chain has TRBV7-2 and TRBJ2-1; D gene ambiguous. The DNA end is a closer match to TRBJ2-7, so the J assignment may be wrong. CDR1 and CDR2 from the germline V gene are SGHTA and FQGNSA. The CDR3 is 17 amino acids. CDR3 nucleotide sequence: TGTGCCAGCAGCTTAGGTTCGGTCGAGCAATTCCACAATGAGCAGTACTTC. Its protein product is CASSLGSVEQFHNEQYF.

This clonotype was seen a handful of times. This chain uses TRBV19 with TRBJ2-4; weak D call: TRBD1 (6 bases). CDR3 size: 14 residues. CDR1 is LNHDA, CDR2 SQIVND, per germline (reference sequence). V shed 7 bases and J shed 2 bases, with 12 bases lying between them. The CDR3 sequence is CASNRDASKNIQYF. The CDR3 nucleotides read TGTGCCAGTAACAGGGACGCGTCCAAAAACATTCAGTACTTC. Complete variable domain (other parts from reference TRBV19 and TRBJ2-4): DGGITQSPKYLFRKEGQNVTLSCEQNLNHDAMYWYRQDPGQGLRLIYYSQIVNDFQKGDIAEGYSVSREKKESFPLTVTSAQKNPTAFYLCASNRDASKNIQYFGAGTRLSVL.

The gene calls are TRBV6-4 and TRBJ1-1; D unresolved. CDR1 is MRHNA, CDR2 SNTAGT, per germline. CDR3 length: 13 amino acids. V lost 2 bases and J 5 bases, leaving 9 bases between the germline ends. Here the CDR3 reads CASSDSSWTEAFF. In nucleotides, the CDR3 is TGTGCCAGCAGTGACAGTTCGTGGACTGAAGCTTTCTTT.

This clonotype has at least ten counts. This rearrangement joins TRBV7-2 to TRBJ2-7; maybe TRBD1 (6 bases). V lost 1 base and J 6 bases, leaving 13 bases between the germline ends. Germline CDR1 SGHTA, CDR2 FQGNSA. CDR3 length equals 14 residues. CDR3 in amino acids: CASSLDRRDTEQYF. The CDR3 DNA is TGTGCCAGCAGCTTAGACCGCCGGGACACCGAGCAGTACTTC.